These 13 T cell receptor beta chains originate from one sample sequenced in a study of regulatory T cells in long-lasting Graves disease. As to time point: newly diagnosed GD, antithyroid drugs for less than 3 months. Generation of the TCR library employed RNA extracted from PBMCs. iRepertoire HTBI primers and Arm-PCR of CDR3 regions built TCR beta libraries. TCRdb re-called the multiplex PCR reads through MiXCR, storing one row per CDR3 protein. The table records 400,000 to 500,000 distinct CDR3 sequences, about a sixth of them present only once. Another study also made use of these data, one on T cells in Graves' hyperthyroidism and ophthalmopathy.

Sequencing was performed on peripheral blood mononuclear cells (PBMCs), taken at new diagnosis, from a patient treated with antithyroid drugs. These receptors were collected from a woman aged 18-29 years with Graves disease.

This clonotype occurred many times. The chain employs TRBV7-8 and TRBJ2-7; D uncertain. Deletions cut 4 bases from V and 3 bases from J, with 10 bases between. This CDR3 contains 13 residues. Germline lookup yields CDR1 SGHVS and CDR2 FQNEAQ. The CDR3 loop reads CASSSARDYEQYF. The CDR3 nucleotides are TGTGCCAGCAGCTCGGCCCGAGACTACGAGCAGTACTTC.

This clonotype was recorded only once. This may be a read error: a much more frequent sequence differs by one nucleotide. V gene TRBV29-1 combines with J gene TRBJ2-2; 9 bases match TRBD1. The CDR3 extends over 14 amino acids. Germline-derived CDR1 and CDR2 are SQVTM and ANQGSEA. Trimming cost V 6 bases and J 6 bases; bases outside gene matches: 8. In nucleotides, the CDR3 is TGCAGCGTGACCCGGGACAGGGACGCCGGGGAGCTGTTTTTT. As protein: CSVTRDRDAGELFF.

Ten or more counts support this clonotype. The V call is TRBV5-8, the J call TRBJ2-5; no definite D call. The CDR3 contains 12 residues. Germline-derived CDR1 and CDR2 are SGHTS and YDEGEE. V lost 6 bases and J 0 bases, leaving 6 bases between the germline ends. As DNA, the CDR3 is TGTGCCAGCAACAAGTACCAAGAGACCCAGTACTTC. It encodes CASNKYQETQYF.

This clonotype was detected many times. V usage is TRBV6-5 and J usage is TRBJ2-1; 10 bases agree with TRBD2. The CDR3 is 16 residues long. Germline values: CDR1 MNHEY, CDR2 SVGAGI. Germline trimming cut 0 bases from V and 7 bases from J; bases unmatched to any gene: 6. The CDR3 DNA reads as TGTGCCAGCAGTTACTCTAGCGGGAGGTCTTGGAATGAGCAGTTCTTC. It translates to CASSYSSGRSWNEQFF.

This clonotype was seen many times. The chain is built from TRBV12-3 or TRBV12-4 and TRBJ2-3; tentative D call: TRBD2 (5 bases). The CDR3 totals 14 residues. The V gene lost 5 bases and the J gene lost 8 bases, with 17 bases spanning the gap. This chain's CDR3 is CASSPLGTRGTQYF. The CDR3, as DNA: TGTGCCAGCAGTCCCTTGGGTACTAGAGGTACGCAGTATTTT.

This clonotype was counted at least ten times. The chain employs TRBV30 and TRBJ2-7, with D tentatively TRBD2 (5 bases). The CDR3 runs to 13 residues. V gave up 2 bases and J gave up 2 bases, with 10 bases separating them. CDR1 GTSNPN and CDR2 SVGIG come from the germline V gene (reference sequence). The CDR3 DNA reads as TGTGCCTGGAGTCGGGGATCTACCTACGAGCAGTACTTC. This encodes CAWSRGSTYEQYF.

This clonotype has only a few counts. The rearrangement links TRBV2 to TRBJ2-3; weak D call: TRBD1 (7 bases). Trimming left V 6 bases short and J 7 bases short, with 23 bases between. CDR3 length: 16 residues. Germline values: CDR1 SNHLY, CDR2 FYNNEI. CDR3 amino acids: CASSWAGGQGENTQYF. DNA of the CDR3: TGTGCCAGCAGCTGGGCCGGGGGCCAGGGGGAAAATACGCAGTATTTT.

This clonotype has only a few counts. This sequence joins TRBV7-2 and TRBJ2-7; D gene unclear. The CDR3 totals 14 residues. V was trimmed by 1 base and J by 1 base, leaving 8 bases between them. Per germline, CDR1 SGHTA and CDR2 FQGNSA. DNA of the CDR3: TGTGCCAGCAGCTTAGATGTGCGGTCCTACGAGCAGTACTTC. This encodes CASSLDVRSYEQYF.

This clonotype was recorded many times. The V gene is TRBV28, the J gene TRBJ1-1; D gene unclear. CDR1 MDHEN and CDR2 SYDVKM come from the germline V gene. CDR3 length: 15 amino acids. V dropped 2 bases and J dropped 1 base, with 11 bases sitting between them. Here the CDR3 reads CASSLVSGWNTEAFF. As DNA, the CDR3 is TGTGCCAGCAGTTTAGTCTCGGGGTGGAACACTGAAGCTTTCTTT.

This clonotype was detected ten times or more. The V and J genes are TRBV28 and TRBJ1-1; no reliable D call. Between the trimmed V and J ends, which lost 10 bases and 1 base, there was a span of 10 bases. Germline loops: CDR1 MDHEN, CDR2 SYDVKM. The CDR3 is 12 residues long. In DNA form, the CDR3 reads TGTGCCACCCGACAAGAGAACACTGAAGCTTTCTTT. Translation gives CATRQENTEAFF.

Worth noting for this clonotype: A read error is likely here: a far larger clone is one base away. This rearrangement joins TRBV7-9 to TRBJ2-7, with TRBD1 matching over 8 bases. Trimming removed 5 bases from V and 5 bases from J; junction bases left unmatched: 11. This CDR3 has 15 amino acids. Looked up from germline, CDR1 is SEHNR and CDR2 is FQNEAQ (reference sequence). The CDR3 reads CASSPDTRGRHEQYF. As DNA, the CDR3 is TGTGCCAGCAGCCCCGACACCAGGGGGCGACACGAGCAGTACTTC.

This clonotype was seen repeatedly, ten times or more. This sequence joins TRBV20-1 and TRBJ2-1, with TRBD2 matching 8 bases. The germline CDR1 and CDR2 sequences are DFQATT and SNEGSKA (reference sequence). With V trimmed by 3 bases and J by 3 bases, 7 bases remained unmatched. This CDR3 is built from 15 residues. The CDR3 sequence is CSARSLAGIYNEQFF. In nucleotides, the CDR3 is TGCAGTGCTAGGTCTCTAGCGGGCATCTACAATGAGCAGTTCTTC.

The V gene is TRBV20-1, the J gene TRBJ1-6, with a tentative D call TRBD1 (6 bases). CDR3 length: 12 amino acids. The V end lost 5 bases, the J end lost 14 bases, and 16 bases lay between the germline ends. CDR1 DFQATT and CDR2 SNEGSKA come from the germline V gene (reference sequence). The CDR3 protein is CSAFHNRETLHF. The CDR3 DNA follows: TGCAGTGCTTTTCACAACAGGGAAACCCTCCACTTT.